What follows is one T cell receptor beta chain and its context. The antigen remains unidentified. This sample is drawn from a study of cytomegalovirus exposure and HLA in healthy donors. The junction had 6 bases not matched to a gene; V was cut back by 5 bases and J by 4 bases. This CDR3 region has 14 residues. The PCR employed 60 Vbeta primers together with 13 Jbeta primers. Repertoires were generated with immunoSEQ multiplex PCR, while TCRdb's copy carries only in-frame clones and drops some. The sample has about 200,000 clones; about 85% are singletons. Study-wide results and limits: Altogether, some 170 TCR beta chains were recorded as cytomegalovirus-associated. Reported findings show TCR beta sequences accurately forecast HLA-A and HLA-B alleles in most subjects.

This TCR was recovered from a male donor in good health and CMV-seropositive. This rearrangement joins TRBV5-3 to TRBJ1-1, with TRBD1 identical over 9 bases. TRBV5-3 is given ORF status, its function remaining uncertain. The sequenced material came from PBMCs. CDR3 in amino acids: CARRRQGVGTEAFF. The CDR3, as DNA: TGTGCCAGAAGGCGACAGGGGGTGGGCACTGAAGCTTTCTTT.